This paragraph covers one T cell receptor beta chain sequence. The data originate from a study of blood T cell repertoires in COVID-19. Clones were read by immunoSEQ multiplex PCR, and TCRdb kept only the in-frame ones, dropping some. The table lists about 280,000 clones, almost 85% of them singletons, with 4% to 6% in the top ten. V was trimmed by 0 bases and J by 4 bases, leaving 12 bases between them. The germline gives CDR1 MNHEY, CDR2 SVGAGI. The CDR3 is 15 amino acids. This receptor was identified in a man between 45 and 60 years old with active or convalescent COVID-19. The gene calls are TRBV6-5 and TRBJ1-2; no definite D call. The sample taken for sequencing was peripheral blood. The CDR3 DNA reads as TGTGCCAGCAGTTACTCGCGGGGAGAAGGCTATGGCTACACCTTC. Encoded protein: CASSYSRGEGYGYTF.